This record looks at one T cell receptor beta chain sequence and its context. The specificity of this receptor is unknown. Per-base quality was not reported, and no clone a single base away is much larger than it. This entry comes from a study of stem cell transplantation in POMP-related autoinflammatory disease (dated by TCRdb to the early 2020s). Describing the broader study: It was hypothesized that MHC class I-dependent CD8+ T-cell differentiation and positive selection are impaired by defective thymoproteasomes, resulting in skewing of the TRB repertoire. Prior to transplant, the patients had skewing toward CD4+ naive T cells, low CD8+ T-cell proportions, and reduced T-cell cytokine secretion. DNA chimerism analysis after transplant demonstrated 100% donor engraftment of neutrophils and platelets for up to one year. The effect of POMP deficiency on T-cell receptor beta repertoire diversity and CDR3 characteristics was assessed using high-throughput TRB sequencing.

Read against the paper, the sample's time point label means: after hematopoietic stem cell transplant. PRAID was marked by prominent immunodeficiency together with autoinflammation. Before TRB sequencing, the T-cell subsets, namely conventional T cells, CD8+ T cells, regulatory T cells, and T follicular helper cells, were sorted. V lost 7 bases and J lost 2 bases, and the count of bases not matched to a germline gene is 8. The CDR3 starts with the cysteine, ends with the phenylalanine, and has 14 residues. The CDR3 DNA has 42 bases and is translated from base 1. CDR1 and CDR2, per the germline V gene, are SGHRS and YFSETQ. The research as a whole found: PRAID patients showed a restricted number of unique TRB V-J gene pairings. In PRAID patients, the trend toward lower diversity and increased clonality reached statistical significance only for regulatory T cells. A trend toward lower TRB diversity and higher clonality was observed in PRAID patients across all analyzed T-cell subsets.

Receptor amplification or capture employed the immunoSEQ multiplex PCR assay. The source study handled its data this way. Shannon entropy, which accounts for clonal size distribution, was used to quantify repertoire diversity. The Gini-Simpson index (Simpson_1-D) served as the measure of how unequally clonotypes were distributed. Not all clones reach the TCRdb copy of this immuneACCESS table, which keeps in-frame sequences only. Checked studies attribute under half of the gap to unresolved V genes and leave the rest unexplained. V and J calls and clone size follow that table, whereas D and trimming were derived from the DNA. Across this sample there are tens of thousands of clones, with roughly 88% seen only once. Together, the top ten hold about 0.7% of the sample.

The rearrangement joined TRBV5-1 to TRBJ2-5, with 7 bases in between that match TRBD2. The receptor was isolated from a human patient with POMP-related autoinflammation and immune dysregulation (PRAID). After a transplant, certain T cells may trace back to the graft donor. The material was CD4+ T cells from PBMCs, obtained after stem cell transplantation. The CDR3: CASSETSNQETQYF. In nucleotides, the sequence is TGCGCCAGCTCGGAGACTAGCAATCAAGAGACCCAGTACTTC.